This TCR beta chain was retrieved from a study of T-cell memory formation after mild COVID-19. Study-wide background: Largely, TCR clusters stayed within a single donor. Study-wide results and limits: CD4+ contracting clones were found mainly in CM and EM, and CD8+ ones in EMRA. Specificity for SARS-CoV-2 was not confirmed among the second-wave clones peaking on day 37.

This clonotype was counted only a few times. As yet, its antigen is unknown. CDR3 length: 16 amino acids. V gave up 10 bases and J gave up 0 bases; unmatched junction bases: 12. Per the germline V gene, CDR1 is SNHLY and CDR2 is FYNNEI. 5'RACE, which relied on constant-segment primers, yielded TCR alpha and TCR beta cDNA libraries carrying sample barcodes and UMIs. TCRdb redid the calling of the 5' RACE reads with MiXCR, one entry per CDR3 protein. The table shows 540,000 or so distinct CDR3 sequences, with roughly 22% occurring only once. Sequencing was performed on PBMCs or a T cell subset sorted from them (not recorded which). The chain employs TRBV2 and TRBJ2-7; 10 bases are a match to TRBD2. This sequence was found in an adult woman who had mild COVID-19 (a few samples of this study predate the infection). Cell type and time point are not known. CDR3 sequence reads: CATTVRTSGNSYEQYF. The CDR3 bases are TGTGCCACCACGGTTCGGACTAGCGGAAACTCCTACGAGCAGTACTTC.